Shown below are 32 T cell receptor beta chains from a single sample sequenced in a study of CD8 T cells in ankylosing spondylitis. Findings and caveats of the study: Within ankylosing spondylitis blood, a TCR beta motif made up of eight or nine highly homologous variants appeared to be characteristic.

One entry per CDR3 protein, called by TCRdb with MiXCR from the 5' RACE reads. The repertoire holds 750,000 to 850,000 distinct CDR3 sequences, with about an eighth as singletons. No cognate antigen is known for these TCRs. The sample taken for sequencing was blood, either unsorted or a sorted T cell fraction (not recorded which). The receptors were sampled from a male donor with ankylosing spondylitis.

The chain links TRBV10-3 to TRBJ2-5; D gene uncertain. The V end lost 3 bases, the J end lost 5 bases, and 16 bases lay between the germline ends. CDR1 is ENHRY and CDR2 is SYGVKD in the germline V gene. The CDR3 length is 15 residues. CDR3 loop: CAISERFGLSETQYF. The CDR3 DNA is TGTGCCATCAGTGAAAGGTTTGGGCTCTCGGAGACCCAGTACTTC.

This clonotype was picked up many times. The chain has TRBV10-3 and TRBJ2-1, with D unclear. Germline CDR1 ENHRY, CDR2 SYGVKD. This CDR3 is 15 amino acids long. Trimming cost V 3 bases and J 0 bases, with 9 bases left between them. The CDR3 loop is CAISDSVSSYNEQFF. CDR3 coding DNA: TGTGCCATCAGTGATTCTGTAAGCTCCTACAATGAGCAGTTCTTC.

This chain uses TRBV9 with TRBJ2-5; D is possibly TRBD1 (6 bases). This CDR3 has 16 residues. Germline values: CDR1 SGDLS, CDR2 YYNGEE. Deletions cut 0 bases from V and 2 bases from J, with 14 bases between. CDR3 sequence reads: CASSVEPGELQETQYF. In DNA, the CDR3 is TGTGCCAGCAGCGTAGAGCCAGGGGAGCTGCAAGAGACCCAGTACTTC.

The chain couples TRBV20-1 to TRBJ2-5, with TRBD2 identical over 9 bases. The V gene's germline CDR1 is DFQATT and CDR2 SNEGSKA (reference sequence). Trimming removed 0 bases from V and 9 bases from J; junction bases left unmatched: 5. The CDR3 covers 13 residues. CDR3 nucleotide sequence: TGCAGTGCTAGAGAGGGTAGCGGGGGCTCCCAGTACTTC. Translated: CSAREGSGGSQYF.

This clonotype showed up just a few times. A much larger clone differs from this one at a single base, so this may be a read error. The chain joins TRBV12-3 or TRBV12-4 to TRBJ1-4, with 7 nucleotides matching TRBD1. CDR3 size: 15 residues. CDR3 amino acids: CASSPRQGANEKLYF. The CDR3 DNA reads TGTGCCAGCAGTCCACGACAGGGAGCTAATGAAAAACTGTATTTT.

This chain joins TRBV20-1 and TRBJ2-1; 13 bases are shared with TRBD2. Looked up from germline, CDR1 is DFQATT and CDR2 is SNEGSKA (reference sequence). V gave up 7 bases and J gave up 3 bases; unmatched junction bases: 6. CDR3 length: 15 amino acids. The CDR3 DNA reads as TGCAGTGTTGGACTAGCGGGAGCTTTCTACAATGAGCAGTTCTTC. It specifies CSVGLAGAFYNEQFF.

The chain recombines TRBV7-8 with TRBJ2-3; D call uncertain. In germline, CDR1 is SGHVS, CDR2 FQNEAQ. There are 14 residues in the CDR3. The V and J ends lost 5 bases and 0 bases respectively, with 9 bases between them. CDR3 sequence: CASSRRASTDTQYF. CDR3 DNA sequence: TGTGCCAGCAGCCGCCGGGCAAGCACAGATACGCAGTATTTT.

This clonotype was counted a few times. The genes are TRBV29-1 and TRBJ2-5, with D hard to call. The germline V gene has CDR1 SQVTM and CDR2 ANQGSEA. Trimming cost V 6 bases and J 2 bases, with 4 bases left between them. The CDR3 length is 10 residues. CDR3 bases: TGCAGCGTCCAGCAAGAGACCCAGTACTTC. It codes for CSVQQETQYF.

This clonotype was observed at least ten times. V usage is TRBV29-1 and J usage is TRBJ2-5, with 11 bases identical to TRBD2. The CDR3 sequence is 15 residues long. V shed 8 bases and J 5 bases; nucleotides not matched to a gene: 13. Germline CDR1 reads SQVTM; CDR2 reads ANQGSEA. This CDR3 reads CSLRGTSGDGETQYF. The CDR3 DNA follows: TGCAGCCTCCGGGGGACTAGCGGAGATGGGGAGACCCAGTACTTC.

V and J are TRBV15 and TRBJ2-1, with 13 bases aligning to TRBD2. The V gene end was trimmed by 5 bases and the J gene end by 6 bases; junction bases not matched to a gene: 4. Germline V CDR1 and CDR2: LNHNV, YYDKDF (reference sequence). This CDR3 has 15 residues. The DNA for the CDR3 is TGTGCCACCAGCTTAGGGACTAGCGGGATCAATGAGCAGTTCTTC. It yields the protein CATSLGTSGINEQFF.

This clonotype was seen only once. The chain couples TRBV4-1 to TRBJ2-7; the match to TRBD1 covers 10 bases. The germline V gene encodes CDR1 MGHRA and CDR2 YSYEKL. The CDR3 has 16 residues. V was pared by 4 bases and J by 7 bases, with 13 bases of the junction left unmatched. The CDR3 DNA follows: TGCGCCAGCAGCCTCGGTCTAGGACAGGGGGAGAGTGAGCAGTACTTC. It codes for CASSLGLGQGESEQYF.

This clonotype was counted ten times or more. V is TRBV5-1 and J is TRBJ2-5, with 10 bases fitting TRBD1. Trimming cost V 4 bases and J 5 bases; bases outside gene matches: 8. The CDR3 consists of 15 residues. CDR1 is SGHRS and CDR2 is YFSETQ in the germline V gene. CDR3 coding DNA: TGCGCCAGCAGCACCGGGACAGGGGAAGGCGAGACCCAGTACTTC. Translation: CASSTGTGEGETQYF.

V and J are TRBV18 and TRBJ2-5; D is ambiguous. Germline loops: CDR1 KGHSH, CDR2 LQKENI. V was pared by 6 bases and J by 5 bases, with 13 bases between. This CDR3 contains 13 residues. The DNA for the CDR3 is TGTGCCAGCTCGATCCCAGGCGGTGAGACCCAGTACTTC. Residues: CASSIPGGETQYF.

This clonotype has a count of ten or more. The chain carries TRBV20-1 and TRBJ2-7; TRBD1 agrees at 9 bases. V lost 7 bases to trimming and J lost 3 bases; unmatched junction nucleotides: 7. The CDR3 totals 13 residues. Germline CDR1 and CDR2: DFQATT and SNEGSKA (reference sequence). The CDR3 protein is CSVKQGAFYEQYF. In DNA, the CDR3 is TGCAGTGTTAAACAGGGGGCGTTCTACGAGCAGTACTTC.

This clonotype has more than one count but fewer than ten. The rearrangement links TRBV10-1 to TRBJ2-7, with D unclear. Germline V gene data show CDR1 as WNHNN and CDR2 as SYGVQD (reference sequence). V was pared by 4 bases and J by 5 bases, with 12 bases between. The CDR3 runs 13 residues. CDR3 sequence: CASSGPGLDEQYF. CDR3 DNA sequence: TGCGCCAGCAGTGGCCCGGGTCTAGACGAGCAGTACTTC.

The sample holds a few counts of this clonotype. The chain links TRBV7-9 to TRBJ2-1; 12 nucleotides align to TRBD2. Per the germline V gene, CDR1 is SEHNR and CDR2 is FQNEAQ (reference sequence). The CDR3 spans 14 residues. The trim removed 7 bases at V and 4 bases at J, leaving 2 bases unmatched. The CDR3 is CASMLAGGYNEQFF. Written as DNA, the CDR3 is TGTGCCAGCATGCTAGCGGGGGGGTACAATGAGCAGTTCTTC.

This clonotype has just a few counts. The rearrangement joins TRBV20-1 to TRBJ2-1; tentatively, D is TRBD2 (5 bases). The CDR3 covers 14 residues. CDR1 is DFQATT and CDR2 is SNEGSKA in the germline V gene (reference sequence). V dropped 3 bases and J dropped 7 bases, with 16 bases sitting between them. In DNA, the CDR3 is TGCAGTGCTAGCACCCTCCTCCCGGGGAATGAGCAGTTCTTC. Protein: CSASTLLPGNEQFF.

In this sample, this clonotype turned up a few times. The chain couples TRBV4-2 to TRBJ2-7; 9 bases are a match to TRBD2. V lost 0 bases and J lost 9; bases outside the gene matches: 18. CDR3 length: 18 residues. Germline V gene data show CDR1 as LGHNA and CDR2 as YNFKEQ. CDR3 sequence reads: CASSQDPLLAGVGALQYF. CDR3 coding DNA: TGTGCCAGCAGCCAAGATCCCCTTTTAGCGGGAGTGGGGGCTTTGCAGTACTTC.

A few counts support this clonotype. J is TRBJ1-2 and V is TRBV6-1, with a tentative D call TRBD1 (6 bases). Germline-derived CDR1 and CDR2 are MNHNS and SASEGT. The CDR3 totals 15 residues. Trimming pared 6 bases from V and 4 bases from J, leaving 18 bases between. CDR3 region: CASSPKGGAGYGYTF. The CDR3 nucleotides read TGTGCCAGCAGCCCAAAGGGGGGCGCAGGCTATGGCTACACCTTC.

This clonotype has at least ten counts. V is TRBV7-2 and J is TRBJ1-5, with no clear D. The CDR3 length is 16 residues. The germline gives CDR1 SGHTA, CDR2 FQGNSA. V gave up 2 bases and J gave up 5 bases, with 16 bases separating them. DNA of the CDR3: TGTGCCAGCAGCTTATCTTCGGGCTTGCGCGATCAGCCCCAGCATTTT. Its translation is CASSLSSGLRDQPQHF.

This clonotype has a handful of counts. An end of the junction differs from the germline gene, which may be a read error. The chain combines TRBV7-9 with TRBJ1-2, with 7 bases lining up with TRBD1. Looked up from germline, CDR1 is SEHNR and CDR2 is FQNEAQ (reference sequence). There are 11 residues in the CDR3. In DNA, the CDR3 is TGTGCCAGCAGCTTACAGGGGGACCATGACTTC. Its translation: CASSLQGDHDF.

The CDR3 DNA sequence: TGTGCCACCAGTGGTAGTAGCGGGGGCAGGGTCTACAATGAGCAGTTCTTC. Its protein product is CATSGSSGGRVYNEQFF. The rearrangement joins TRBV24-1 to TRBJ2-1; the match to TRBD2 covers 9 bases. The trim removed 5 bases at V and 3 bases at J, leaving 10 bases unmatched. This CDR3 has 17 residues. Germline-derived CDR1 and CDR2 are KGHDR and SFDVKD.

A note on this clonotype: Since a much larger clone is just one base distant, this may be a read error. The rearrangement uses TRBV12-3 or TRBV12-4 and TRBJ2-5; unclear D gene. V was trimmed by 4 bases and J by 3 bases, leaving 9 bases between them. CDR3 length: 13 residues. The CDR3 region is CASSYLGEETQYF. The CDR3 nucleotides read TGTGCCAGCAGTTATCTTGGGGAAGAGACCCAGTACTTC.

V and J are TRBV28 and TRBJ1-4, with D perhaps matching TRBD1 (6 bases). This CDR3 has 15 residues. The germline V and J ends were trimmed by 9 bases and 7 bases, with 21 bases remaining between them. Per the germline V gene, CDR1 is MDHEN and CDR2 is SYDVKM. The CDR3 bases are TGTGCCAGTTCCGTGAGGGGGGATGGAGGTGAAAAACTGTTTTTT. Protein: CASSVRGDGGEKLFF.

The V and J genes are TRBV29-1 and TRBJ2-1, with D maybe TRBD2 (6 bases). The CDR3 is 15 amino acids. Trimming cost V 2 bases and J 4 bases, with 15 bases left between them. Germline assignment: CDR1 SQVTM and CDR2 ANQGSEA. In DNA, the CDR3 is TGCAGCGTTGAAAAAGGGAGGACTTTTTACAATGAGCAGTTCTTC. It is translated as CSVEKGRTFYNEQFF.

The chain uses TRBV28 and TRBJ2-7, with D possibly matching TRBD2 (6 bases). The CDR3 contains 13 residues. V lost 6 bases, J lost 4 bases, and 13 bases lay in between. Germline CDR1 reads MDHEN; CDR2 reads SYDVKM. The CDR3 here is CASRPGLKYEQYF. CDR3 coding DNA: TGTGCCAGCAGACCGGGACTCAAATACGAGCAGTACTTC.

This clonotype has just a few counts. The chain joins TRBV6-1 to TRBJ2-1; 8 positions agree with TRBD2. The junction had 9 bases not matched to a gene; V was cut back by 7 bases and J by 4 bases. Germline loops: CDR1 MNHNS, CDR2 SASEGT. This CDR3 has 15 residues. CDR3: CASTKGRGVYNEQFF. The CDR3 DNA sequence: TGTGCCAGCACCAAGGGGCGGGGGGTATACAATGAGCAGTTCTTC.

This chain connects TRBV9 to TRBJ2-7; D call uncertain. The germline V gene has CDR1 SGDLS and CDR2 YYNGEE. The CDR3 contains 15 residues. Trimming took off 0 bases at V and 1 base at J, with 11 bases between the two ends. CDR3 coding DNA: TGTGCCAGCAGCGTAGCCCCCTCGCGATCCTACGAGCAGTACTTC. Residues: CASSVAPSRSYEQYF.

This clonotype came up many times. This sequence joins TRBV2 and TRBJ1-2; D gene ambiguous. This CDR3 region has 13 residues. Trimming stripped 2 bases from V and 4 bases from J, with 8 bases between. Per germline, CDR1 SNHLY and CDR2 FYNNEI. CDR3 loop: CASSEWLRYGYTF. The CDR3 nucleotides read TGTGCCAGCAGTGAATGGCTACGCTATGGCTACACCTTC.

CDR3 protein: CASSADLGASGTDTQYF. The DNA of the CDR3 is TGTGCCAGCAGCGCCGACCTAGGGGCTAGCGGCACAGATACGCAGTATTTT. The V and J genes are TRBV9 and TRBJ2-3, with D perhaps matching TRBD2 (6 bases). This CDR3 has 17 amino acids. Trimming left V 3 bases short and J 1 base short, with 18 bases between. Germline CDR1 and CDR2: SGDLS and YYNGEE.

This clonotype appeared many times. This rearrangement joins TRBV5-1 to TRBJ2-6, with D possibly TRBD2 on 6 matching bases. Per the germline V gene, CDR1 is SGHRS and CDR2 is YFSETQ. V was cut by 2 bases and J by 0 bases, with 15 bases left in between. There are 18 residues in the CDR3. DNA for the CDR3: TGCGCCAGCAGCTTTGGGGACTCCTCGGACTCTGGGGCCAACGTCCTGACTTTC. It codes for CASSFGDSSDSGANVLTF.

This clonotype appeared many times. The chain has TRBV6-5 and TRBJ2-6, with 9 bases matching TRBD1. From germline, CDR1 is MNHEY and CDR2 SVGAGI. Unmatched junction bases numbered 4, after V lost 2 bases and J lost 2 bases. The CDR3 covers 17 residues. This chain's CDR3 is CASSYGQGWTGANVLTF. Written as DNA, the CDR3 is TGTGCCAGCAGTTACGGACAGGGGTGGACTGGGGCCAACGTCCTGACTTTC.